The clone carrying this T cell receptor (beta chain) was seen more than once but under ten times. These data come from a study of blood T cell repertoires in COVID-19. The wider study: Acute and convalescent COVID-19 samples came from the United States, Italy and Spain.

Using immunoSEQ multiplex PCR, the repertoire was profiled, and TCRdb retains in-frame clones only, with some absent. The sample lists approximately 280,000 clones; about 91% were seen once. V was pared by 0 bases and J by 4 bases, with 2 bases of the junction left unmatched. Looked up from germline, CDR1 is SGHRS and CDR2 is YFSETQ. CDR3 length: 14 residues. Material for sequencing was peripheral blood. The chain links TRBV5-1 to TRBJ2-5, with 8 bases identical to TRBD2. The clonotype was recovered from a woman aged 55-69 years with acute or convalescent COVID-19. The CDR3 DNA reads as TGCGCCAGCAGCTTGGGGGGACTAGGAGAGACCCAGTACTTC. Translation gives CASSLGGLGETQYF.